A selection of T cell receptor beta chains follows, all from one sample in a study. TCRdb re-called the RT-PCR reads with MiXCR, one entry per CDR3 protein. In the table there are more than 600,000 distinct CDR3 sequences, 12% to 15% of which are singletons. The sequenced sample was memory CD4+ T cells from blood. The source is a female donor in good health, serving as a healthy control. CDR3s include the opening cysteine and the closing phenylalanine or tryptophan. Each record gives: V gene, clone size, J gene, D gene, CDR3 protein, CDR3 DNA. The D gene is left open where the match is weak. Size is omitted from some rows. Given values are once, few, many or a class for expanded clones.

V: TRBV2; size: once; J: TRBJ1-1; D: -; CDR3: CASSQTWGNTEAFF; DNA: TGTGCCAGCAGTCAGACCTGGGGGAACACTGAAGCTTTCTTT
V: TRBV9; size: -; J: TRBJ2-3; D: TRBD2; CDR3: CASSVEFGLAGSTDTQYF; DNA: TGTGCCAGCAGCGTAGAGTTCGGACTAGCGGGCTCCACAGATACGCAGTATTTT
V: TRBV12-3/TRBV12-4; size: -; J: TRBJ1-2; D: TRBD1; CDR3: CASSPASTGNYGYTF; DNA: TGTGCCAGCAGTCCTGCATCGACAGGGAACTATGGCTACACCTTC
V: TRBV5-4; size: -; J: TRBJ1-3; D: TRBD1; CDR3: CASSLRQGAEGNTIYF; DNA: TGTGCCAGCAGCTTGAGACAGGGGGCAGAGGGAAACACCATATATTTT
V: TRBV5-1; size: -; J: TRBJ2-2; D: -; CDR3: CASSLRTNTGELFF; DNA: TGCGCCAGCAGCCTCCGGACAAACACCGGGGAGCTGTTTTTT
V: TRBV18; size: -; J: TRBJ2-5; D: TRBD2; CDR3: CASSTSGIQETQYF; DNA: TGTGCCAGCTCCACCAGCGGGATCCAAGAGACCCAGTACTTC
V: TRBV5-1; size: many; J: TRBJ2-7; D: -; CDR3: CASSLGGGNSYEQYF; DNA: TGCGCCAGCAGCTTGGGTGGAGGGAACTCCTACGAGCAGTACTTC
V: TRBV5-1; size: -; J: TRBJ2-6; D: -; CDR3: CASSDSSGANVLTF; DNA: TGCGCCAGCAGCGATAGCTCTGGGGCCAACGTCCTGACTTTC
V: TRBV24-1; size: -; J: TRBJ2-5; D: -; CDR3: CATSVPNQETQYF; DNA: TGTGCCACCAGTGTACCAAACCAAGAGACCCAGTACTTC
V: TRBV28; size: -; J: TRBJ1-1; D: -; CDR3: CASRGGWTEAFF; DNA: TGTGCCAGCCGGGGAGGTTGGACTGAAGCTTTCTTT
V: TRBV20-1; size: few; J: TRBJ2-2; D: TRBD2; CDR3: CSARILAVHRELFF; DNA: TGCAGTGCTAGAATACTAGCGGTGCACCGGGAGCTGTTTTTT
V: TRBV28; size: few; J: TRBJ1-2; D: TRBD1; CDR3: CASTLPDRGISGYTF; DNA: TGTGCCAGCACCCTACCGGACAGGGGTATCTCTGGCTACACCTTC
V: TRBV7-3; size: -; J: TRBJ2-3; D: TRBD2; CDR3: CASSPTSAGATDTQYF; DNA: TGTGCCAGCAGCCCCACCTCAGCGGGAGCCACAGATACGCAGTATTTT
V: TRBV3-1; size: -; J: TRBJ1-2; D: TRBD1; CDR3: CASSLGQALSF; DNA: TGTGCCAGCAGCCTAGGACAGGCCCTTTCCTTC
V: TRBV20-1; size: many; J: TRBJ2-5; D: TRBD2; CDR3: CSASSGRVETQYF; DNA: TGCTCGGCTTCAAGCGGGAGGGTTGAGACCCAGTACTTC
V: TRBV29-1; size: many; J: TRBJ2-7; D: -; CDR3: CSVDRRGEGLDEQYF; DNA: TGCAGCGTTGATCGGAGGGGGGAGGGCCTTGACGAGCAGTACTTC
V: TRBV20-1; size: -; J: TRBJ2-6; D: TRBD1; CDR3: CSARDSIRTGANVLTF; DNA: TGCAGTGCAAGGGACAGTATAAGGACTGGGGCCAACGTCCTGACTTTC
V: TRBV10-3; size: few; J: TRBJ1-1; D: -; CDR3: CAIGGVAQLNTEAFF; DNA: TGTGCCATCGGCGGTGTGGCACAGTTGAACACTGAAGCTTTCTTT
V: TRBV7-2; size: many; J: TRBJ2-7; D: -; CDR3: CATKRAMIVAF; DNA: TGTGCCACGAAACGGGCCATGATTGTTGCGTTC
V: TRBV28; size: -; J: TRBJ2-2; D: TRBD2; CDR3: CASQIAGSHTGELFF; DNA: TGTGCCAGCCAGATAGCGGGCTCGCACACCGGGGAGCTGTTTTTT
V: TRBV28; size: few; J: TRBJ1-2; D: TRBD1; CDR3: CASSLLGQGANKRGYTF; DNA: TGTGCCAGCAGTTTATTAGGACAGGGGGCGAATAAGAGGGGCTACACCTTC
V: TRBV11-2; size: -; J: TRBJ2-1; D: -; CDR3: CASSTLRGRIHNEQFF; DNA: TGTGCCAGCAGCACCCTGAGAGGGAGGATCCACAATGAGCAGTTCTTC
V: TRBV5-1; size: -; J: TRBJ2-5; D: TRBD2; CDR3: CASIAGDRGVEETQYF; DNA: TGCGCCAGCATAGCGGGAGATCGGGGAGTAGAGGAGACCCAGTACTTC
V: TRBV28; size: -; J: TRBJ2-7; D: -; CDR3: CASSLFVSQGREQYF; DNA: TGTGCCAGCAGCCTGTTTGTATCTCAGGGTCGCGAGCAGTACTTC
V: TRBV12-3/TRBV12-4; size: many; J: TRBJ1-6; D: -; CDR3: CASTKPGAYGSLHF; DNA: TGTGCCAGCACTAAACCAGGGGCCTATGGGTCCCTCCACTTT
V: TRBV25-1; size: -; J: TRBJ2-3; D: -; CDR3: CASSDLGAEDTQYF; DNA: TGTGCCAGCAGTGATCTGGGGGCTGAAGATACGCAGTATTTT
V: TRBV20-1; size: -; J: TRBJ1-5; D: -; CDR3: CSASDPWGAQPQHF; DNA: TGCAGTGCTAGCGATCCATGGGGGGCCCAGCCCCAGCATTTT
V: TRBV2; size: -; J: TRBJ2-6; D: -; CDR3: CASSGSTSGANVLTF; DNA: TGTGCCAGCAGTGGGAGTACCTCTGGGGCCAACGTCCTGACTTTC
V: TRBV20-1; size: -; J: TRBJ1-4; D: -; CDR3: CSARDHTGHEKLFF; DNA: TGCAGTGCTAGAGATCACACCGGACATGAAAAACTGTTTTTT
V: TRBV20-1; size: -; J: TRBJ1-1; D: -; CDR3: CSASGDTANTEAFF; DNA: TGCAGTGCTAGCGGGGACACTGCGAACACTGAAGCTTTCTTT
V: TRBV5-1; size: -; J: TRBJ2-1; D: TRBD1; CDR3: CASSLGPGTGSYNEQFF; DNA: TGCGCCAGCAGCTTGGGCCCCGGGACAGGATCCTACAATGAGCAGTTCTTC
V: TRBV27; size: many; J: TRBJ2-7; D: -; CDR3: CASSSSTGLSYEQYF; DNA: TGTGCCAGCAGTTCCTCCACCGGACTTTCCTACGAGCAGTACTTC
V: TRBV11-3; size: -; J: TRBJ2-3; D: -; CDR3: CASAQSQGGDTDTQYF; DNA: TGTGCCAGCGCTCAATCCCAGGGCGGGGACACAGATACGCAGTATTTT
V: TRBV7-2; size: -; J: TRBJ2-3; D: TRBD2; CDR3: CASSSSSGGKGDTQYF; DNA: TGTGCCAGCAGCTCCTCTAGCGGGGGGAAAGGAGATACGCAGTATTTT
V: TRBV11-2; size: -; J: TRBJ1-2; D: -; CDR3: CASSLGTAGYYTF; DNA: TGTGCCAGCAGCTTAGGGACCGCCGGTTACTACACCTTC
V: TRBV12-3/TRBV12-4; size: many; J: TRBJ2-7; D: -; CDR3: CASALSTYEQYF; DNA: TGTGCCAGCGCGCTGTCCACCTACGAGCAGTACTTC
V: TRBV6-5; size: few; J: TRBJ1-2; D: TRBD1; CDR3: CASSYLGPGQSFYGYTF; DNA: TGTGCCAGCAGTTACTTGGGTCCGGGACAGTCCTTCTATGGCTACACCTTC